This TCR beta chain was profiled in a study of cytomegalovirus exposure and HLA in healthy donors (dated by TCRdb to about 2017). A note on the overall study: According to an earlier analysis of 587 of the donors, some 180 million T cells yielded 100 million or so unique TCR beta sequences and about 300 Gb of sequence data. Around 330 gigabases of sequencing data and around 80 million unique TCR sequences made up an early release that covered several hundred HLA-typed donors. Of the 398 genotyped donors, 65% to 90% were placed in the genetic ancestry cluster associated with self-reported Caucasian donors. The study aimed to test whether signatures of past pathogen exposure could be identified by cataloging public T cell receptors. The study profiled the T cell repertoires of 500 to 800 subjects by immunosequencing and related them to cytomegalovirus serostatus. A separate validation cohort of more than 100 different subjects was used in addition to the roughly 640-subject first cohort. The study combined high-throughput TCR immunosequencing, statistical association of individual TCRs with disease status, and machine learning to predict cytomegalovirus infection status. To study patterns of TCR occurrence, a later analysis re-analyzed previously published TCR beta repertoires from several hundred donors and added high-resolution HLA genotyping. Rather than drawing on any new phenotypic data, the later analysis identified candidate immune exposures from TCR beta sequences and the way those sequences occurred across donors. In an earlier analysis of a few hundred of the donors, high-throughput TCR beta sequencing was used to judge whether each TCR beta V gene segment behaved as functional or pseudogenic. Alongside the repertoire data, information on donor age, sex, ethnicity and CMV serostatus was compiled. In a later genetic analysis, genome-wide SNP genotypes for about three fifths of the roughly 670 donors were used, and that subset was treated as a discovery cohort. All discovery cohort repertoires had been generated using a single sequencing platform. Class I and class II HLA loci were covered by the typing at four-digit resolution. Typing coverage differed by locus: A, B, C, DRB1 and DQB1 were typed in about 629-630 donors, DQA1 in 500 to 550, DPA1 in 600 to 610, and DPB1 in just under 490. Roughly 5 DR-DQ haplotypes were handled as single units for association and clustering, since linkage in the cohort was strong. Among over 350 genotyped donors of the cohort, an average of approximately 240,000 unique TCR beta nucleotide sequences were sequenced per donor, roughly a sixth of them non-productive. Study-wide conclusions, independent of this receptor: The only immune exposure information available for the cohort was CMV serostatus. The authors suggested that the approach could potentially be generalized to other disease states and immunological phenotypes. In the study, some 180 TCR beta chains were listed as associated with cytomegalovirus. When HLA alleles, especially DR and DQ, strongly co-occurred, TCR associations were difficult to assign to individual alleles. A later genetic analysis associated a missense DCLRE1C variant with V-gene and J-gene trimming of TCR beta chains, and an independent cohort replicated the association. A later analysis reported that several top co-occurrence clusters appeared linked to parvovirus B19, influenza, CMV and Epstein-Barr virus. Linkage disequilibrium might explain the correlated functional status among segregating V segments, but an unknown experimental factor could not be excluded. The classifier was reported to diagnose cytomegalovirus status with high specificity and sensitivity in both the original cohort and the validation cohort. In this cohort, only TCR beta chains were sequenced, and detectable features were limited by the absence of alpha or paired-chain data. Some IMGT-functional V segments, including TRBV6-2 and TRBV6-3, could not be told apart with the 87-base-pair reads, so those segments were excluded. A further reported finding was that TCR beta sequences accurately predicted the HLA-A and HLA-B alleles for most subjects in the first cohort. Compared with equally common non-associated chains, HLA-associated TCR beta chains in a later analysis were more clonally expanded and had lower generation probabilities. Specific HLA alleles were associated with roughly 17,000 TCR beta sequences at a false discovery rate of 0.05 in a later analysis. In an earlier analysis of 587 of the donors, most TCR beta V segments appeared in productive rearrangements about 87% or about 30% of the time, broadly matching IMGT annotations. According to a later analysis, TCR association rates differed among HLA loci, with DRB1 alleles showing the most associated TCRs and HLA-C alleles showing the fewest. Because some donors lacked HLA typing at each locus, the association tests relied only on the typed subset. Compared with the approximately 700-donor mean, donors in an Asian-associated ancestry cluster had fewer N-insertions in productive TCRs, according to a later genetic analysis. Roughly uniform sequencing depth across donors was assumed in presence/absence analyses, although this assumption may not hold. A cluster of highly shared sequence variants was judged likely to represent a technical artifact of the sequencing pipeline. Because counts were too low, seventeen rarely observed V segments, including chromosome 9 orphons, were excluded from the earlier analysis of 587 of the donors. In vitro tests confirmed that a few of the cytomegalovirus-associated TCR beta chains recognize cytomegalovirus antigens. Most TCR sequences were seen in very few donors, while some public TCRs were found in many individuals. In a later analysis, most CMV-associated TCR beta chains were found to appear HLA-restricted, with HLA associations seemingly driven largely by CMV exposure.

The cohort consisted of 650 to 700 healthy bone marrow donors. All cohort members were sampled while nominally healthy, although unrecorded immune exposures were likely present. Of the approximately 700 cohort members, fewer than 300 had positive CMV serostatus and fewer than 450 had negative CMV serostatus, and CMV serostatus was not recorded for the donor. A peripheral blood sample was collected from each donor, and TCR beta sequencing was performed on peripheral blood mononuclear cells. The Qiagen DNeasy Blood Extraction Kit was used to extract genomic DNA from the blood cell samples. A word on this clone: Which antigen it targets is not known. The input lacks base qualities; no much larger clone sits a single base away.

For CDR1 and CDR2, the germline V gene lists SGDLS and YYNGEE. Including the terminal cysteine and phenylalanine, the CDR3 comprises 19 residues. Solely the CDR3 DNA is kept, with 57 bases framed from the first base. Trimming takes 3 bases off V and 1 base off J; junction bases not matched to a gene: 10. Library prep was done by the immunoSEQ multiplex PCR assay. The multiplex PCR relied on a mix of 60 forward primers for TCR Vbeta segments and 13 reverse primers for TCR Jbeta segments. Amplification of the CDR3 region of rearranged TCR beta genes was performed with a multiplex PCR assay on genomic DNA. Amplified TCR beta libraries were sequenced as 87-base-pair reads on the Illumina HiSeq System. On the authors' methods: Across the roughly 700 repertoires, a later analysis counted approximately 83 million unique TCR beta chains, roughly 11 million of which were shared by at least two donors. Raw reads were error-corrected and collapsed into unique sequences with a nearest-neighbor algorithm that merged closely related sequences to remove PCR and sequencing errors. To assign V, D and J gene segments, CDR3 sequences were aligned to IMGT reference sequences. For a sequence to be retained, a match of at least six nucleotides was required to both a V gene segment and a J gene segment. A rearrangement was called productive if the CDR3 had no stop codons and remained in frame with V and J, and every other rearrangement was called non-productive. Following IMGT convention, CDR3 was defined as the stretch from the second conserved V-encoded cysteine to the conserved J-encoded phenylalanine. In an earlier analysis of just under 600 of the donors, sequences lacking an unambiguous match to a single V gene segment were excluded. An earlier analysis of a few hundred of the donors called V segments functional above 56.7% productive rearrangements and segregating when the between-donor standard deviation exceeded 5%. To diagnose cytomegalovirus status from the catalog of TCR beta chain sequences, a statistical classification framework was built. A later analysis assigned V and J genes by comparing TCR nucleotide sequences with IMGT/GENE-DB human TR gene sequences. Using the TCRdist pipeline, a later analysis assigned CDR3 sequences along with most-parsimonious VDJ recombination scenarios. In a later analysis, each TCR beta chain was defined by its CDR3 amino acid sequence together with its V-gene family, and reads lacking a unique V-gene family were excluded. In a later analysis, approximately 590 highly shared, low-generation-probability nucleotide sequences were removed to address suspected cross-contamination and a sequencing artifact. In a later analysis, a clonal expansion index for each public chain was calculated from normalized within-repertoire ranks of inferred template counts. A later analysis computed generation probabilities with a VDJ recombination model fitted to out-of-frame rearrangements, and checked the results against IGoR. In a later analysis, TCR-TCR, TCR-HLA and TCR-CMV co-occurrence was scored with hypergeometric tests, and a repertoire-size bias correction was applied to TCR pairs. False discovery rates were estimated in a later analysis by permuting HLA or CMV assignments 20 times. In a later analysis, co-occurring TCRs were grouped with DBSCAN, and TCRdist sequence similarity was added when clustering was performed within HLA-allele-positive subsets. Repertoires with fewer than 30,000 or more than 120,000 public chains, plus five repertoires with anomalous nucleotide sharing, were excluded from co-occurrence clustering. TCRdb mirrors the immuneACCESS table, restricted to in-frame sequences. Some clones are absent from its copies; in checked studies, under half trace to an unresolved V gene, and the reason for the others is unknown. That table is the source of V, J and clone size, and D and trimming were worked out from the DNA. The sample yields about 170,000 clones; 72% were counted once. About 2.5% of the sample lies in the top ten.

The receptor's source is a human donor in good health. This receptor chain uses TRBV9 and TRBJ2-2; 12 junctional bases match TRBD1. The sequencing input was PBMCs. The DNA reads TGTGCCAGCAGCGCCGAGGGGACAGGGGGCCTACGGAACACCGGGGAGCTGTTTTTT. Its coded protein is CASSAEGTGGLRNTGELFF.